The T cell receptor beta chain described here comes from a study of T-cell memory formation after mild COVID-19. Study at large: The TCR clusters were mostly specific to one donor. Study outcomes and limitations: There were some responding clones in pre-infection memory, which suggested that cross-reactive memory had joined. Contracting CD4+ clones sat mainly in CM and EM; CD8+ in EMRA. Clones that got smaller from day 15 to 85 had even CD4/CD8, while clones growing later tipped toward CD4+.

Using its own MiXCR run on the 5' RACE reads, TCRdb lists one record per CDR3 protein. The table has about 34,000 distinct CDR3 sequences, about 7.3% seen once. In germline, CDR1 is SGHAT, CDR2 FQNNGV. V dropped 3 bases and J dropped 5 bases, with 14 bases sitting between them. The CDR3 extends over 14 amino acids. This clonotype was picked up many times. Antigen specificity is unknown. This clonotype originated in a man younger than 30 who had mild COVID-19 (a few samples of this study predate the infection). Cell type and time point are not known. The sample was PBMCs or a T cell subset sorted from them (not recorded which). The chain combines TRBV11-2 with TRBJ2-7; no firm D call. Here the CDR3 reads CASSFDLSRDEQYF. The CDR3 coding sequence is TGTGCCAGCAGCTTCGACCTTTCTAGGGACGAGCAGTACTTC. Using reference TRBV11-2 and TRBJ2-7 for the parts outside the CDR3, the full variable domain is EAGVAQSPRYKIIEKRQSVAFWCNPISGHATLYWYQQILGQGPKLLIQFQNNGVVDDSQLPKDRFSAERLKGVDSTLKIQPAKLEDSAVYLCASSFDLSRDEQYFGPGTRLTVT.